This is a list of T cell receptor beta chains from one sample in a study of blood T cell repertoires in COVID-19. Assay used: immunoSEQ multiplex PCR; TCRdb lists only in-frame clones, some missing. The top ten clones hold 15% to 20% of a sample with fewer than 200,000 clones, 65% to 80% of them seen once. Sequencing was carried out using PBMCs or T cells enriched from blood (not recorded which). The receptor source for this set is a woman aged 70-85 years in a cohort exposed to, infected with or recovered from COVID-19 (not recorded which). The CDR3 runs from the conserved cysteine through the conserved F or W. D genes are given only for firm matches. Clone size, where shown, is once, few, many, or a class for clones that have expanded.

-	-	TRBJ1-3	TRBV6-5	TGTGCCAGCAAGGGACTGGGCTCTGGAAACACCATATATTTT	CASKGLGSGNTIYF
-	-	TRBJ1-2	TRBV18	TGTGCCAGCTCACCACCGTATACAGGTTACTATGGCTACACCTTC	CASSPPYTGYYGYTF
TRBD1	-	TRBJ1-1	TRBV9	TGTGCCAGCAGCGTAGCGGAGACAGGGACGCGCACTGAAGCTTTCTTT	CASSVAETGTRTEAFF
-	-	TRBJ2-5	TRBV7-9	TGTGCCAGCAGCTTCGACTTGGATTCTGGGGGGGCCAAGACCCAGTACTTC	CASSFDLDSGGAKTQYF
TRBD1	-	TRBJ2-7	TRBV6-5	TGTGCCAGCAGTTACTTGACAGGGGAAGACGAGCAGTACTTC	CASSYLTGEDEQYF
TRBD1	-	TRBJ1-5	TRBV27	TGTGCCAGCAGTAGAGGGACAGGTGGGGCCGATCAGCCCCAGCATTTT	CASSRGTGGADQPQHF
TRBD2	-	TRBJ2-3	TRBV2	TGTGCCAGCAGCTTCGAGACTAGCGGTTACACAGATACGCAGTATTTT	CASSFETSGYTDTQYF
TRBD1	-	TRBJ2-2	TRBV7-8	TGTGCCAGCAGCTTAGACCACCGGGACAGGGGCACCGGGGAGCTGTTTTTT	CASSLDHRDRGTGELFF
-	-	TRBJ1-4	TRBV27	TGTGCCAGCAGTTTCTCGACAGCCTCTAATGAAAAACTGTTTTTT	CASSFSTASNEKLFF
TRBD1	-	TRBJ2-7	TRBV29-1	TGCAGCGTTGAAGATACGGGACAGTCTGAGAAGCAGTACTTC	CSVEDTGQSEKQYF
TRBD1	-	TRBJ2-5	TRBV9	TGTGCCAGCAGCTTTTCTATGGGACAGCCGGGTGAGACCCAGTACTTC	CASSFSMGQPGETQYF
-	-	TRBJ1-1	TRBV28	TGTGCCAGCAGTCCCCAGGGGCGACGGGCTTTCTTT	CASSPQGRRAFF
-	-	TRBJ2-1	TRBV19	TGTGCCAGTAGTATGGCCCTAACCGGGAAAGAGCAGTTCTTC	CASSMALTGKEQFF
-	once	TRBJ1-4	TRBV28	TGTGCCAGCAGTTTGTCACACCTGAGGAACGAAAAACTGTTTTTT	CASSLSHLRNEKLFF
TRBD2	-	TRBJ2-5	TRBV7-8	TGTGCCAGCAGCTTCAAACGGCGGGAGGGAGCAAGAGAGGCCCAGTACTTC	CASSFKRREGAREAQYF
-	-	TRBJ1-1	TRBV7-8	TGTGCCAGCAGCTTATTCTGGAGTGAAGCTTTCTTT	CASSLFWSEAFF
-	-	TRBJ1-1	TRBV5-1	TGCGCCAGCAGCTTCATTGTAGAGGGCATGAACACTGAAGCTTTCTTT	CASSFIVEGMNTEAFF
-	once	TRBJ1-1	TRBV5-1	TGCGCCAGCAGCTTTACAGGGATGAACACTGAAGCTTTCTTT	CASSFTGMNTEAFF
TRBD2	-	TRBJ2-7	TRBV5-4	TGTGCCAGCAGCAGCGGGGGAGTTTACTACGAGCAGTACTTC	CASSSGGVYYEQYF
TRBD1	-	TRBJ1-3	TRBV9	TGTGCCAGCAGCGTCCACGGACAGGGGGAATTGAGGTCTGGAAACACCATATATTTT	CASSVHGQGELRSGNTIYF
TRBD1	-	TRBJ1-5	TRBV28	TGTGCCAGCAGTTTAGACTTGGGACAGACTAGCAATCAGCCCCAGCATTTT	CASSLDLGQTSNQPQHF
-	-	TRBJ2-5	TRBV11-2	TGTGCCAGCAGCTCCAGGGGGGTCCAAGAGACCCAGTACTTC	CASSSRGVQETQYF
-	-	TRBJ1-1	TRBV2	TGTGCCAGCACCCAGAACACTGAAGCTTTCTTT	CASTQNTEAFF
-	-	TRBJ2-1	TRBV18	TGTGCCAGCTCACTACCAGGGGTCTCCTACAATGAGCAGTTCTTC	CASSLPGVSYNEQFF
TRBD2	few	TRBJ2-1	TRBV11-3	TGTGCCAGCAGCTTAGAGGGCTGGACTAGCGGTGAGCAGTTCTTC	CASSLEGWTSGEQFF
TRBD1	few	TRBJ1-5	TRBV7-8	TGTGCCAGCAGCTGGGACAGGGGAAGGCAGCCCCAGCATTTT	CASSWDRGRQPQHF
TRBD2	-	TRBJ2-7	TRBV5-4	TGTGCCAGCAGCCGTAGACTAGCGGGTGGCGGCGAGCAGTACTTC	CASSRRLAGGGEQYF
-	-	TRBJ2-1	TRBV5-1	TGCGCCAGCAGCGATAGCGGAAGCTCCTACAATGAGCAGTTCTTC	CASSDSGSSYNEQFF
TRBD1	-	TRBJ2-2	TRBV6-2/TRBV6-3	TGTGCCAGCAGTTCCTTACCCTTTCAGTTCCGAAACAGGGGCCCCGGGGAGCTGTTTTTT	CASSSLPFQFRNRGPGELFF
-	-	TRBJ1-2	TRBV5-6	TGTGCCAGCAGCTTAAGTCTAGTCGGAGTCTATGGCTACACCTTC	CASSLSLVGVYGYTF
-	-	TRBJ1-5	TRBV12-3/TRBV12-4	TGTGCCAGCAGTTTAAATATCGATCAGCCCCAGCATTTT	CASSLNIDQPQHF
-	-	TRBJ1-1	TRBV6-5	TGTGCCTCTGCGGGGAACACTGAAGCTTTCTTT	CASAGNTEAFF
TRBD1	-	TRBJ2-4	TRBV18	TGTGCCAGCTCACCAGGGACAGGGGTTGAAAACATTCAGTACTTC	CASSPGTGVENIQYF
TRBD2	-	TRBJ2-7	TRBV6-5	TGTGCCAGCAGTTACTCAATAGCGGGGGCCTACGAGCAGTACTTC	CASSYSIAGAYEQYF
-	-	TRBJ2-1	TRBV7-9	TGTGCCAGCAGCTCGCAGCCGCGGGGTGCGGAGTTCTTC	CASSSQPRGAEFF
-	-	TRBJ1-2	TRBV7-9	TGTGCCAGCAGCTTAGGGCAGGGGAACTATGGCTACACCTTC	CASSLGQGNYGYTF
TRBD2	-	TRBJ2-1	TRBV4-1	TGCGCCAGCAGCCAGCTTGGACTAGCGGGATACAATGAGCAGTTCTTC	CASSQLGLAGYNEQFF
TRBD2	-	TRBJ2-1	TRBV5-5	TGTGCCAGCAGCTTTAGGCTAGCGGCTTACAATGAGCAGTTCTTC	CASSFRLAAYNEQFF
TRBD1	few	TRBJ2-7	TRBV7-8	TGTGCCAGCAGCAGGGACAGGCACTACGAGCAGTACTTC	CASSRDRHYEQYF
-	-	TRBJ1-2	TRBV3-1/TRBV3-2	TGTGCCAGCAGCCAAGGGGAGCGAAGCTATGGCTACACCTTC	CASSQGERSYGYTF
-	few	TRBJ2-5	TRBV6-5	TGTGCCAGCACCGGGGGGTGGACAGCCCAAGAGACCCAGTACTTC	CASTGGWTAQETQYF
-	once	TRBJ2-5	TRBV11-2	TGTGCCAGCAGCTTAGCTCTTCAAGAGACCCAGTACTTC	CASSLALQETQYF
TRBD1	-	TRBJ1-1	TRBV4-1	TGCGCCAGCAGCCGACAGTACAGGGGGGAGAACACTGAAGCTTTCTTT	CASSRQYRGENTEAFF
TRBD1	-	TRBJ2-5	TRBV2	TGTGCCAGCAGCAAGCTGACAGGGGGCAAGGAGACCCAGTACTTC	CASSKLTGGKETQYF
TRBD1	-	TRBJ1-2	TRBV6-2/TRBV6-3	TGTGCCAGCAGTTACCGAGTCGGACAGGATCCCTACACCTTC	CASSYRVGQDPYTF
-	few	TRBJ1-1	TRBV7-9	TGTGCCAGCAGCCTACAGGGCGGTCACACTGAAGCTTTCTTT	CASSLQGGHTEAFF
TRBD2	once	TRBJ2-5	TRBV7-3	TGTGCCAGCTCTAGCGGGAGAAAAGAGACCCAGTACTTC	CASSSGRKETQYF
-	few	TRBJ1-6	TRBV7-8	TGTGCCAGCAGCTTAACGCCACGATCGGGTTATTCACCCCTCCACTTT	CASSLTPRSGYSPLHF
-	-	TRBJ2-7	TRBV6-5	TGTGCCAGCGGAATAGCGACGGGATCCGAGCAGTACTTC	CASGIATGSEQYF
TRBD2	once	TRBJ2-1	TRBV4-3	TGCGCCAGCAGCCAAGATTTAACTAGCGGGAGGTCTTACAATGAGCAGTTCTTC	CASSQDLTSGRSYNEQFF
-	-	TRBJ2-5	TRBV4-2	TGTGCCAGCAGCCGAGATCGTCGGGAGCTAGGAGAGACCCAGTACTTC	CASSRDRRELGETQYF
-	-	TRBJ2-5	TRBV5-1	TGCGCCAGCAGCTTGGGGCAGGGTGAAGAGACCCAGTACTTC	CASSLGQGEETQYF
-	-	TRBJ1-2	TRBV5-1	TGCGCCAGCAGCCCCCTCCAAGAAAGCATTTTAAGCTACACCTTC	CASSPLQESILSYTF
-	-	TRBJ1-5	TRBV9	TGTGCCAGCAGCCAAGGGGGATCTGGCAATCAGCCCCAGCATTTT	CASSQGGSGNQPQHF
-	-	TRBJ2-7	TRBV10-3	TGTGCCATCGGTCCCAGGCAAAACTACGAGCAGTACTTC	CAIGPRQNYEQYF